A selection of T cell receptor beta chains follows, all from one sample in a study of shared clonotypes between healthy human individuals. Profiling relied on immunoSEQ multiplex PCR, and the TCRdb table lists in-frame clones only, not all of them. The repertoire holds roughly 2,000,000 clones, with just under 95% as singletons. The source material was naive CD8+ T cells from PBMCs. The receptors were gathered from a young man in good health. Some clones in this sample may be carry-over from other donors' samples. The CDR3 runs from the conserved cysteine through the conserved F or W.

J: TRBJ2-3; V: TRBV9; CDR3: CASSVWDLRTDTQYF
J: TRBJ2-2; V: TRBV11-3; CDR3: CASSPKNTGELFF
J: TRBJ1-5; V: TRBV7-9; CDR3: CASSLGQTYSNQPQHF
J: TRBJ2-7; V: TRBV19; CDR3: CASSIFGSPNEQYF
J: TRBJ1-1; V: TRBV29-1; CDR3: CSVEVNEAFF
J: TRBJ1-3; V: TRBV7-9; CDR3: CASSLPDRTPGNTIYF
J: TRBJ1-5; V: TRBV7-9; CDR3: CASSLGESNQPQHF
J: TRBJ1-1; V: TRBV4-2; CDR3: CASNGRTGTTEAFF
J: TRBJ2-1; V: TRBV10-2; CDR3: CAIALAGPLNEQFF
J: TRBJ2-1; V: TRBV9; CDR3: CASSAPSGQGAYEQFF
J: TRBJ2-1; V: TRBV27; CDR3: CASGVTLHRNEQFF
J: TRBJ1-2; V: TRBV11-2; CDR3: CASSQRVDGYTF
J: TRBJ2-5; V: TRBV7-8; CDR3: CASSLGETFPRETQYF
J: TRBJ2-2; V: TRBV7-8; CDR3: CASSLNTGRMNTGELFF
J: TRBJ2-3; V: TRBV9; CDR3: CASSVDSGRADTDTQYF
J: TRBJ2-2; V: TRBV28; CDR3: CASSPEESEHSGELFF
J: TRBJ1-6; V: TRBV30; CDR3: CAWRGDPPWTNSPLHF
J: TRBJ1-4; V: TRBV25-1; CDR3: CASSMWQGPNEKLFF